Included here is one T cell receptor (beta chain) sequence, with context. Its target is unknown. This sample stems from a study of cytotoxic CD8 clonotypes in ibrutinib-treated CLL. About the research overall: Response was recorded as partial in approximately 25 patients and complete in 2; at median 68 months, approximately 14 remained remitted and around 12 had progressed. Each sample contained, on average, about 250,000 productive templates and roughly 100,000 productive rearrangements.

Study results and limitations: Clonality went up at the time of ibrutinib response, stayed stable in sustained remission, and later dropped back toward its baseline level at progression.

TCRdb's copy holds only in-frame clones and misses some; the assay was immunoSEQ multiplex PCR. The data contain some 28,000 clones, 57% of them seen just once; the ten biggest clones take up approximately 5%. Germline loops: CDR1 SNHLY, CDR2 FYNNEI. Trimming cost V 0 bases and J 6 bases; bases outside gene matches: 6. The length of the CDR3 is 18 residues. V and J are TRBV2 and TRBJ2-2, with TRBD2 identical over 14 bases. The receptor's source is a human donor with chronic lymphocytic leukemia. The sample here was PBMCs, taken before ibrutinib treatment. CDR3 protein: CASSEAGGLAGVAGELFF. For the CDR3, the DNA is TGTGCCAGCAGTGAAGCGGGGGGACTAGCGGGAGTGGCCGGGGAGCTGTTTTTT.